Listed below are T cell receptor beta chains from one sample, sequenced in a study of T cell changes during pregnancy in multiple sclerosis. Only in-frame clones appear in the TCRdb table, and some are missing; sequencing was by immunoSEQ multiplex PCR. The profile shows under 45,000 clones, roughly 96% of them singletons. The source material was peripheral blood, sampled in the second trimester of pregnancy. These receptors came from a female donor with multiple sclerosis, enrolled in a pregnancy study. The CDR3 runs from the conserved cysteine through the conserved F or W. The D gene is left open where the match is weak. A clone size is listed for some rows: how often the clone was seen (once, few, many), or a class if it is expanded.

v_gene	abundance	d_gene	j_gene	CDR3nt	CDR3aa
TRBV4-2	NA	TRBD2	TRBJ2-2	TGTGCCAGCAGCCAAGGTGGGGTGCTAGCGGGAAACACCGGGGAGCTGTTTTTT	CASSQGGVLAGNTGELFF
TRBV6-5	NA	NA	TRBJ1-1	TGTGCCAGCAGTTACTCCTCGAACACTGAAGCTTTCTTT	CASSYSSNTEAFF
TRBV27	NA	NA	TRBJ2-1	TGTGCCAGCAGTTCGTTAAAACTGAGCTCCTACAATGAGCAGTTCTTC	CASSSLKLSSYNEQFF
TRBV4-3	NA	NA	TRBJ1-1	TGCGCCAGCAGCCAAGAACTCTCTGGGAACACTGAAGCTTTCTTT	CASSQELSGNTEAFF
TRBV4-2	NA	NA	TRBJ2-5	TGTGCCAGCAGCCAGAGTGGTCAGGGGGAGACCCAGTACTTC	CASSQSGQGETQYF
TRBV7-2	NA	TRBD1	TRBJ1-6	TGTGCCAGCAGCCCCGGACAGGGCAATTCACCCCTCCACTTT	CASSPGQGNSPLHF
TRBV7-7	NA	TRBD2	TRBJ2-5	TGTGCCAGCAGCCCCCCGGGGGGGGGTCAAGAGACCCAGTACTTC	CASSPPGGGQETQYF
TRBV7-9	NA	TRBD2	TRBJ2-3	TGTGCCAGCAGCTTAGGCGCGGGAGGGCCTGGGACAGATACGCAGTATTTT	CASSLGAGGPGTDTQYF
TRBV5-1	NA	TRBD1	TRBJ1-3	TGCGCCAGCAGCTTGGGACAGGGAGTGGATCGTAAATTTTTT	CASSLGQGVDRKFF
TRBV18	NA	TRBD1	TRBJ1-2	TGTGCCAGCTCACCCGGACAGGGAAACTATGGCTACACCTTC	CASSPGQGNYGYTF
TRBV28	NA	TRBD1	TRBJ1-4	TGTGCCAGCACCTTCAGACGCCCAGGGGGTGAAAAACTGTTTTTT	CASTFRRPGGEKLFF
TRBV19	NA	NA	TRBJ1-1	TGTGCCAGTAGTATACCCGGACAAAGGAACACTGAAGCTTTCTTT	CASSIPGQRNTEAFF
TRBV30	NA	TRBD2	TRBJ2-7	TGTGCCTGGGTGAGGAGCGGGGCCTACGAGCAGTACTTC	CAWVRSGAYEQYF
TRBV6-1	NA	TRBD2	TRBJ2-2	TGTGCCAGCAGTGTGCTAGCGGGGGGGCGGGCCGGGGAGCTGTTTTTT	CASSVLAGGRAGELFF
TRBV7-9	NA	NA	TRBJ2-7	TGTGCCAGCAGCTTAGCGGGCAAGCGGCCCTCCTACGAGCAGTACTTC	CASSLAGKRPSYEQYF
TRBV9	NA	TRBD1	TRBJ1-1	TGTGCCAGCAGCCCCCGACAGGGGAGCACTGAAGCTTTCTTT	CASSPRQGSTEAFF
TRBV2	NA	TRBD1	TRBJ1-1	TGTGCCAGCAATTACAGGGGGGACACTGAAGCTTTCTTT	CASNYRGDTEAFF
TRBV4-1	NA	TRBD1	TRBJ2-6	TGCGCCAGCAGCCAAGATCTGGACAGGGGGCAGGCTGGGGCCAACGTCCTGACTTTC	CASSQDLDRGQAGANVLTF
TRBV7-9	NA	NA	TRBJ2-1	TGTGCCAGCACCCTAACCGGTTCCTACAATGAGCAGTTCTTC	CASTLTGSYNEQFF
TRBV19	NA	NA	TRBJ2-2	TGTGCCAGTAGTATTTCGCCTGGTAGTGGCGGGGAGCTGTTTTTT	CASSISPGSGGELFF
TRBV9	NA	NA	TRBJ2-1	TGTGCCAGCAGCGTAGCTGCTGACGGGGATCAGTTCTTC	CASSVAADGDQFF
TRBV4-2	NA	NA	TRBJ1-1	TGTGCCAGCACCCGACAGCTAAAGGACACTGAAGCTTTCTTT	CASTRQLKDTEAFF
TRBV18	NA	NA	TRBJ2-5	TGTGCCAGCTCACCTCCGGGTTTGGGGAGAGAGACCCAGTACTTC	CASSPPGLGRETQYF
TRBV4-2	NA	TRBD1	TRBJ2-3	TGTGCCAGCAGCCAAGGGGGGCGGGCAAGGACAGGGGATACGCAGTATTTT	CASSQGGRARTGDTQYF
TRBV2	NA	TRBD1	TRBJ2-5	TGTGCCAGCAGCGAGGGACAGGGGGCGCGGGAGCAGTACTTC	CASSEGQGAREQYF
TRBV19	NA	NA	TRBJ2-7	TGTGCCAGTAGTATCGGCCGGGACTACGAGCAGTACTTC	CASSIGRDYEQYF
TRBV27	NA	NA	TRBJ2-7	TGTGCCAGCAGTTTGGGGGGAGTGCAGTACTTC	CASSLGGVQYF
TRBV28	once	TRBD1	TRBJ2-7	TGTGCCAGCAGGCCCAGGGACAGGGGATCATACGAGCAGTACTTC	CASRPRDRGSYEQYF
TRBV25-1	NA	NA	TRBJ2-7	TGTGCCAGCAGTACCGGGAGCCACAACGAGCAGTACTTC	CASSTGSHNEQYF
TRBV28	NA	TRBD1	TRBJ1-2	TGTGCCAGCAGTCGGACAGGGGTGAACTATGGCTACACCTTC	CASSRTGVNYGYTF
TRBV7-6	once	NA	TRBJ2-3	TGTGCCAGCAGCTTTTTATCTAGCGTAGATACGCAGTATTTT	CASSFLSSVDTQYF
TRBV28	once	NA	TRBJ1-2	TGTGCCAGCGTAAGCCGGAGCTATGGCTACACCTTC	CASVSRSYGYTF
TRBV15	NA	NA	TRBJ2-3	TGTGCCACCAGCTTCGACACAACTAGCACAGATACGCAGTATTTT	CATSFDTTSTDTQYF
TRBV27	NA	NA	TRBJ2-3	TGTGCCAGCAGTTTAAAGCTCCGGCAGTATTTT	CASSLKLRQYF
TRBV11-2	NA	TRBD2	TRBJ2-7	TGTGCCAGCAGCTTTGCGGGGGCCTACGAGCAGTACTTC	CASSFAGAYEQYF
TRBV29-1	NA	NA	TRBJ2-7	TGCAGCGCTTCGGGACTCTTGGCCTATGAGCAGTACTTC	CSASGLLAYEQYF